This T cell receptor beta chain was captured in a study of blood T cell repertoires in COVID-19. The repertoire was sequenced with immunoSEQ multiplex PCR; TCRdb's copy has only in-frame clones and lacks some. The sample includes 130,000 or so clones, 60% to 80% seen only once; the top ten take over 6.5%. The ends lost 0 bases at V and 4 bases at J; junction bases unmatched: 10. The CDR3 has 17 residues. Germline V gives CDR1 LNHNV, CDR2 YYDKDF (reference sequence). The clonotype originates from a human donor in a cohort sampled during active COVID-19. This rearrangement joins TRBV15 to TRBJ2-3, with 7 bases aligning to TRBD2. The sample comprised peripheral blood. CDR3 sequence: CATSRDHRAGVADTQYF. The CDR3 DNA reads TGTGCCACCAGCAGAGATCACCGGGCGGGAGTAGCAGATACGCAGTATTTT.